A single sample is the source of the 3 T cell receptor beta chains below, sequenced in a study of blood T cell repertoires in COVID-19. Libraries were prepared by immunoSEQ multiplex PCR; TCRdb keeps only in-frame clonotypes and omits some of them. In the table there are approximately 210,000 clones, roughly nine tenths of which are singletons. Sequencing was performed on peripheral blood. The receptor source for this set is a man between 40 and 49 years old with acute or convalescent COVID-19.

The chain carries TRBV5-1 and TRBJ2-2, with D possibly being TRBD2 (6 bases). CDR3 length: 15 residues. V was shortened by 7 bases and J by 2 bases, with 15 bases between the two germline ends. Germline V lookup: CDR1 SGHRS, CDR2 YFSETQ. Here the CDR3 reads CASGSAAGNTGELFF. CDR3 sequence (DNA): TGCGCCAGCGGATCGGCGGCGGGAAACACCGGGGAGCTGTTTTTT.

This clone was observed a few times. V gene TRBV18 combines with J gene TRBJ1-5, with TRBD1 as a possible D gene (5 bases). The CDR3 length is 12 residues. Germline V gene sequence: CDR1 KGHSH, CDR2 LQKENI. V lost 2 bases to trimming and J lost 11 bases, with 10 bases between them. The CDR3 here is CASSPAQGTQHF. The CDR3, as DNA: TGTGCCAGCTCACCAGCGCAGGGCACCCAGCATTTT.

DNA for the CDR3: TGTGCCAGCAGCTTAGAAACAGGCCTCTCCTACGAGCAGTACTTC. Translated: CASSLETGLSYEQYF. This chain joins TRBV5-6 and TRBJ2-7; D is possibly TRBD1 (5 bases). V was pared by 2 bases and J by 0 bases, with 12 bases between. This CDR3 region has 15 residues. Germline loops: CDR1 SGHDT, CDR2 YYEEEE.